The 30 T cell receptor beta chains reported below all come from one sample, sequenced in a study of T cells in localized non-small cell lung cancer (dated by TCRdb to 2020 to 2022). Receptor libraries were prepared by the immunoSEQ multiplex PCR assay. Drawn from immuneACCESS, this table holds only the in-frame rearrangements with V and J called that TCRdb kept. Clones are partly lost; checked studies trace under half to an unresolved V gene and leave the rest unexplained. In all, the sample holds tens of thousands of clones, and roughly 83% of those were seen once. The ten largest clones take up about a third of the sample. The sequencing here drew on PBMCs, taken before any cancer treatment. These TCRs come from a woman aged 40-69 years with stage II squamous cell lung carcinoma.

The CDR3 nucleotides read TGTGCCAGCAGCCAAGGTTTATCGGGGACCCAGTACTTC. Translation gives CASSQGLSGTQYF. The V gene is TRBV14, the J gene TRBJ2-5; no clear D. V lost 1 base and J lost 7, with 10 bases in between. CDR1 is SGHDN and CDR2 is FVKESK in the germline V gene. The CDR3 loop spans 13 amino acids.

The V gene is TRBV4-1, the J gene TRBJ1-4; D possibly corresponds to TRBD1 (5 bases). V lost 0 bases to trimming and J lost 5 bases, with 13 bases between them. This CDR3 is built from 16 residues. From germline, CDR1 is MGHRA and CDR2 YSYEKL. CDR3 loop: CASSQDFSRANEKLFF. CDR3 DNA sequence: TGCGCCAGCAGCCAAGATTTTTCCAGGGCGAATGAAAAACTGTTTTTT.

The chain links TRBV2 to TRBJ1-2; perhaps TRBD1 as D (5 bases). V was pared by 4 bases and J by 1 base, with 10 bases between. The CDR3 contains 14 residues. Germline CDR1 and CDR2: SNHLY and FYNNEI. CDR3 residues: CASSAVDSNYGYTF. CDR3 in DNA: TGTGCCAGCAGTGCAGTAGACAGTAACTATGGCTACACCTTC. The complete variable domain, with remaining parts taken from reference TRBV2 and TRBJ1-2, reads EPEVTQTPSHQVTQMGQEVILRCVPISNHLYFYWYRQILGQKVEFLVSFYNNEISEKSEIFDDQFSVERPDGSNFTLKIRSTKLEDSAMYFCASSAVDSNYGYTFGSGTRLTVV.

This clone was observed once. CDR3 residues: CASSPGTGSGYTF. CDR3 bases: TGTGCCAGCAGTCCGGGGACAGGGTCAGGCTACACCTTC. The chain links TRBV27 to TRBJ1-2; 9 nucleotides line up with TRBD1. CDR3 size: 13 residues. The junction had 6 bases not matched to a gene; V was cut back by 5 bases and J by 8 bases. Germline loops: CDR1 MNHEY, CDR2 SMNVEV (reference sequence).

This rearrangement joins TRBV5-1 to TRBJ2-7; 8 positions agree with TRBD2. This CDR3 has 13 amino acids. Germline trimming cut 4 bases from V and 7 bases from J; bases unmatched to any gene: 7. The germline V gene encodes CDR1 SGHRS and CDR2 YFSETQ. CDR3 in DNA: TGCGCCAGCAGCCCGGGGGGGATCGGGGAGCAGTACTTC. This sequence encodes CASSPGGIGEQYF.

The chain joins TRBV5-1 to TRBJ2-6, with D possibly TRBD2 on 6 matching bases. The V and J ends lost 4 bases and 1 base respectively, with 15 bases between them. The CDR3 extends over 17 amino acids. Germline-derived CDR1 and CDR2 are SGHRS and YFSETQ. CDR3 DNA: TGCGCCAGCAGCGGAGGGTCTACACGATCTGGGGCCAACGTCCTGACTTTC. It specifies CASSGGSTRSGANVLTF.

As DNA, the CDR3 is TGTGCCAGCAGTCCCGGACAGGCGGCGAGGGTCTATGGCTACACCTTC. It codes for CASSPGQAARVYGYTF. The rearrangement links TRBV28 to TRBJ1-2; 7 positions agree with TRBD1. The CDR3 has 16 residues. CDR1 and CDR2 from the germline V gene are MDHEN and SYDVKM. Trimming removed 5 bases from V and 4 bases from J; junction bases left unmatched: 13.

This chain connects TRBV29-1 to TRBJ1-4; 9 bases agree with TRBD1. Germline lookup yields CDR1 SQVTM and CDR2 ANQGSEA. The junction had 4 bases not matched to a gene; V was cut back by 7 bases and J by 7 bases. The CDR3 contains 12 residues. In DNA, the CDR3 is TGCAGCGCGGGACAGGGTCCTGAAAAACTGTTTTTT. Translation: CSAGQGPEKLFF.

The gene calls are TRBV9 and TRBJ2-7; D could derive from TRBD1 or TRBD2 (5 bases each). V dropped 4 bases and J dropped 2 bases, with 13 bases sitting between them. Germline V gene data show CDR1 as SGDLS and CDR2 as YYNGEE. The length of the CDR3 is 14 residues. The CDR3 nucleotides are TGTGCCAGCAGCCCCTGGGACGCCACCTACGAGCAGTACTTC. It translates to CASSPWDATYEQYF.

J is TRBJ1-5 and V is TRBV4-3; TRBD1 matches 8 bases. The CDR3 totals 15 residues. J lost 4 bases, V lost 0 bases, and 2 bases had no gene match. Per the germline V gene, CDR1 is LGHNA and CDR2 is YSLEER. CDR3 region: CASSQDTGGNQPQHF. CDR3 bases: TGCGCCAGCAGCCAAGATACAGGGGGTAATCAGCCCCAGCATTTT.

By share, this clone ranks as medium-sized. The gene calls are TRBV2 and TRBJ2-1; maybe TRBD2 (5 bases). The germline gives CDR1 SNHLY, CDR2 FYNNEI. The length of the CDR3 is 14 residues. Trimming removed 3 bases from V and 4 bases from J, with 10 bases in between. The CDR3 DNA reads TGTGCCAGCAGTGACTTACGGGGTTACAATGAGCAGTTCTTC. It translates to CASSDLRGYNEQFF.

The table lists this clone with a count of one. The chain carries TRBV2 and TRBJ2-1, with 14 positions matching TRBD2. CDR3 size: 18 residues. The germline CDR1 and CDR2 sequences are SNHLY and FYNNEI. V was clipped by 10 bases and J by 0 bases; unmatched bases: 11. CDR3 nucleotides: TGTGCCATCAGGACTAGCGGGAGGCCGATCAGCTCCTACAATGAGCAGTTCTTC. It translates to CAIRTSGRPISSYNEQFF.

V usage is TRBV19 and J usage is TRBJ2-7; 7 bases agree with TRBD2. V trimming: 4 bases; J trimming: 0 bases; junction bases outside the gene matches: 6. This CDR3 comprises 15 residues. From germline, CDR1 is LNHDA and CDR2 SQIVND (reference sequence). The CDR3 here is CASSTASGASYEQYF. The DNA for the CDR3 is TGTGCCAGTAGTACCGCTAGCGGAGCCTCCTACGAGCAGTACTTC.

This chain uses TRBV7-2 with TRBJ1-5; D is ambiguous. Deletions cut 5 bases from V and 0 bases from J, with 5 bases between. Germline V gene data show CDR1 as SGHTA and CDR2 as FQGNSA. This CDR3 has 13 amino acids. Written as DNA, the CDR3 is TGTGCCAGCAGCCCAGGTAGCAATCAGCCCCAGCATTTT. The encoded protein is CASSPGSNQPQHF.

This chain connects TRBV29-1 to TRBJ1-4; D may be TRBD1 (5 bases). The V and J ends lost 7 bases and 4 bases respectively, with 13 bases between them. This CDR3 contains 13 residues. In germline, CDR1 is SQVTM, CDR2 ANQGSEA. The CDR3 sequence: CSANGANNEKLFF. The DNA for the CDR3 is TGCAGCGCGAACGGGGCGAATAATGAAAAACTGTTTTTT.

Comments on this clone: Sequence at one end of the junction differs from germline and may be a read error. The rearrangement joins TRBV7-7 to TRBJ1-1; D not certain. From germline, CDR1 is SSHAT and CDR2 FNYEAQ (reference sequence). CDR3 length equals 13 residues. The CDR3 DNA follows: TGTGCTAGCAGCCCTACTAAGAACACTGAAGCTTTCTTT. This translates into CASSPTKNTEAFF.

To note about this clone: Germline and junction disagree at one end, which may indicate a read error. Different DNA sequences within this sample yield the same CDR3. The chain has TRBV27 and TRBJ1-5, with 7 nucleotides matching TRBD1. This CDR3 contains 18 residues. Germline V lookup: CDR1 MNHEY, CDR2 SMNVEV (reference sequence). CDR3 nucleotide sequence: TGCGCCAGCAGTCCAAATTTGCCTAGGACAGGCGACAATCAGCCCCAGCATTTT. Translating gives CASSPNLPRTGDNQPQHF.

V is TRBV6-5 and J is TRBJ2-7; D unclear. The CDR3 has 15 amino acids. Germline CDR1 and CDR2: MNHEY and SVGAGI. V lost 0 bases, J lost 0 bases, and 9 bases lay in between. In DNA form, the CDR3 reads TGTGCCAGCAGTTACTCGGCGGCATCCTCCTACGAGCAGTACTTC. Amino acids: CASSYSAASSYEQYF.

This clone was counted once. CDR3 sequence: CATSRDRSNFETQYF. The DNA of the CDR3 is TGTGCCACCAGCAGAGACAGGTCAAACTTCGAGACCCAGTACTTC. V and J are TRBV15 and TRBJ2-5; unclear D gene. V gave up 0 bases and J gave up 5 bases, with 13 bases separating them. The germline gives CDR1 LNHNV, CDR2 YYDKDF (reference sequence). This CDR3 is 15 amino acids long.

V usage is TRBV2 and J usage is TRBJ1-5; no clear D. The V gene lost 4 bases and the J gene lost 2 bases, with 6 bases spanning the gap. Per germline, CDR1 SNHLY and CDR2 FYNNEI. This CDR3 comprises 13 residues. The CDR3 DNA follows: TGTGCCAGCAGTGGTTGGGGCAATCAGCCCCAGCATTTT. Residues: CASSGWGNQPQHF.

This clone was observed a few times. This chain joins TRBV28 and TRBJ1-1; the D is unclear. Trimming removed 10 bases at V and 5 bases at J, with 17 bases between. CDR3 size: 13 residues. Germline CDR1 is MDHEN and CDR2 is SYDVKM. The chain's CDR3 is CATLRLLWTEAFF. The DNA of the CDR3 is TGTGCCACCCTTCGGCTCTTGTGGACTGAAGCTTTCTTT.

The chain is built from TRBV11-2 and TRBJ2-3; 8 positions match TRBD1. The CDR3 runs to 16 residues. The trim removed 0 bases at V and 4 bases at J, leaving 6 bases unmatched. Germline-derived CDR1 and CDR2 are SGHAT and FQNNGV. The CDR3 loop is CASSLEGRGPPDTQYF. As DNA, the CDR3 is TGTGCCAGCAGCTTAGAGGGCAGGGGGCCGCCAGATACGCAGTATTTT.

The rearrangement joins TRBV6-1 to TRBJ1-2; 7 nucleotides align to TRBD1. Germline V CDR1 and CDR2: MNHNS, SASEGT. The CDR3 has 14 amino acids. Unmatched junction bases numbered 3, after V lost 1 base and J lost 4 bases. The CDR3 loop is CASSEEGAIYGYTF. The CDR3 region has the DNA TGTGCCAGCAGTGAAGAGGGGGCAATCTATGGCTACACCTTC.

CDR3 amino acids: CASSYSGLGNEQFF. The CDR3, as DNA: TGTGCCAGCAGTTACTCAGGGTTAGGAAATGAGCAGTTCTTC. The J gene is TRBJ2-1, the V gene TRBV6-5; no definite D call. The germline V and J ends were trimmed by 0 bases and 7 bases, with 10 bases remaining between them. Germline V lookup: CDR1 MNHEY, CDR2 SVGAGI. This CDR3 comprises 14 residues.

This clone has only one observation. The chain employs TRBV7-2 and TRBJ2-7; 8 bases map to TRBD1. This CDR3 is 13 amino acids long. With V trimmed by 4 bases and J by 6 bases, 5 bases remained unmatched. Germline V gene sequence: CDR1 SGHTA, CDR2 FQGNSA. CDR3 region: CASSSQGGIEQYF. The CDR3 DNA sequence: TGTGCCAGCAGCTCACAGGGGGGTATCGAGCAGTACTTC.

The CDR3 DNA is TGTGCCAGCAGTTATAGGGCCCTGGGGGGGCAGTTCTTC. The encoded protein is CASSYRALGGQFF. This rearrangement joins TRBV6-5 to TRBJ2-1, with D maybe TRBD2 (6 bases). The CDR3 extends over 13 amino acids. V gave up 3 bases and J gave up 12 bases, with 15 bases separating them. CDR1 and CDR2 from the germline V gene are MNHEY and SVGAGI.

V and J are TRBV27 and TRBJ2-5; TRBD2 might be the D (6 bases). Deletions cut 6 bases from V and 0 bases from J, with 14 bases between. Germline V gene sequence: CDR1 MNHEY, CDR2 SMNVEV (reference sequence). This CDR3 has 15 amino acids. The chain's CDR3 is CASRAGTLYQETQYF. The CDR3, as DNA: TGTGCCAGCAGGGCCGGGACTTTGTACCAAGAGACCCAGTACTTC.

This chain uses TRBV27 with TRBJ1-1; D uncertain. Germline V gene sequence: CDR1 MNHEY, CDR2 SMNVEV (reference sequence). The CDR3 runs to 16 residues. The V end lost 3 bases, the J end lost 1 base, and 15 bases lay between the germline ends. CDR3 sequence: CASSLFVGSANTEAFF. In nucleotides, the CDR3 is TGTGCCAGCAGTTTGTTCGTAGGCAGTGCGAACACTGAAGCTTTCTTT.

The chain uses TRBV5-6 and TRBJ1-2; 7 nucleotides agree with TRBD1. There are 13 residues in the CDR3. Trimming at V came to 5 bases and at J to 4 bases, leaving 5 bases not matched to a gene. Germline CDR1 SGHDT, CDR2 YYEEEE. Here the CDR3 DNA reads TGTGCCAGCAGTCGACAGGGAACCTATGGCTACACCTTC. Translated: CASSRQGTYGYTF.

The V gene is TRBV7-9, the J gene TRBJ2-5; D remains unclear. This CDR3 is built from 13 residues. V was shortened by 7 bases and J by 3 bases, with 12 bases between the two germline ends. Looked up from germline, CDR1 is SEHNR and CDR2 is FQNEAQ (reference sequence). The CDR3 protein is CASTLTAEETQYF. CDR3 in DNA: TGTGCCAGCACCCTAACAGCTGAAGAGACCCAGTACTTC.